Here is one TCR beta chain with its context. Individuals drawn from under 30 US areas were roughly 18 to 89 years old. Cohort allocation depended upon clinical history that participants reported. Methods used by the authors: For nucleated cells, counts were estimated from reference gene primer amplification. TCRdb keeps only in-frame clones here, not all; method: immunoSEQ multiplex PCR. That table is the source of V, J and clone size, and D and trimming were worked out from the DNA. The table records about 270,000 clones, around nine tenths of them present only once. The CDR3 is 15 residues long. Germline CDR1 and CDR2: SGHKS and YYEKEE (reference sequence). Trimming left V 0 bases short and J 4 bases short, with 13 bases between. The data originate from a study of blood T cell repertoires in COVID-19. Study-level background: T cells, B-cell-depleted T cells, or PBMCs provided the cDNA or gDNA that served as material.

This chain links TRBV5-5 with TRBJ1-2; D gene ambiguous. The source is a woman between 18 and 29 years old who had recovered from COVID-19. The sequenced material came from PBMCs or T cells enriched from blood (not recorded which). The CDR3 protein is CASSLDGDSGYGYTF. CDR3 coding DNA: TGTGCCAGCAGCTTGGACGGGGATAGCGGCTATGGCTACACCTTC.